The 32 T cell receptor beta chains presented below share a single source sample, sequenced in a study of T cell responses to AZD1222 COVID-19 vaccine. Using immunoSEQ multiplex PCR, the repertoire was profiled, and TCRdb retains in-frame clones only, with some absent. The data show around 99,000 clones, more than 70% seen once. This sample comprised peripheral blood, obtained on day 0 of AZD1222 vaccination. These receptors all stem from an adult in good health.

With regard to this clone: Sequence at one end of the junction differs from germline and may be a read error. The chain is built from TRBV7-7 and TRBJ2-2, with D perhaps TRBD1 or TRBD2 (6 bases each). The CDR3 runs 15 residues. Germline values: CDR1 SSHAT, CDR2 FNYEAQ (reference sequence). The CDR3 loop is CASRSGALNTGELFF. CDR3 bases: TGTGCTAGCAGGTCGGGGGCTCTAAACACCGGGGAGCTGTTTTTT. Drawing the rest from reference TRBV7-7 and TRBJ2-2, the complete variable domain is GAGVSQSPRYKVTKRGQDVTLRCDPISSHATLYWYQQALGQGPEFLTYFNYEAQPDKSGLPSDRFSAERPEGSISTLTIQRTEQRDSAMYRCASRSGALNTGELFFGEGSRLTVL.

The chain links TRBV7-2 to TRBJ2-5; weak D call: TRBD2 (5 bases). This CDR3 has 14 residues. Per the germline V gene, CDR1 is SGHTA and CDR2 is FQGNSA. Trimming left V 5 bases short and J 2 bases short, with 12 bases between. CDR3 in amino acids: CASSPRTGQETQYF. The CDR3, as DNA: TGTGCCAGCAGCCCGCGGACTGGACAAGAGACCCAGTACTTC.

The chain is built from TRBV7-3 and TRBJ2-7; D is possibly TRBD2 (5 bases). CDR3 length equals 15 residues. Trimming cost V 2 bases and J 2 bases, with 13 bases left between them. Germline V CDR1 and CDR2: SGHTA, FQGTGA. The CDR3 nucleotides read TGTGCCAGCAGCTTATTCGGCGGGCAGGCCTACGAGCAGTACTTC. Translation gives CASSLFGGQAYEQYF.

The V and J genes are TRBV10-3 and TRBJ1-6; 9 nucleotides match TRBD1. V lost 3 bases and J lost 7; bases outside the gene matches: 7. The CDR3 contains 16 residues. The V gene's germline CDR1 is ENHRY and CDR2 SYGVKD. Here the CDR3 DNA reads TGTGCCATCAGTGAATTGGGACAGGGACCAAATTCACCCCTCCACTTT. It codes for CAISELGQGPNSPLHF.

The rearrangement uses TRBV30 and TRBJ2-3; D gene ambiguous. The ends were cut back, 0 bases at V and 3 bases at J, with 7 bases in the middle. This CDR3 comprises 13 residues. Germline V gene sequence: CDR1 GTSNPN, CDR2 SVGIG (reference sequence). The DNA of the CDR3 is TGTGCCTGGAGTGTAGTCGGAACAGATACGCAGTATTTT. Translating gives CAWSVVGTDTQYF.

This chain uses TRBV18 with TRBJ2-4, with D maybe TRBD2 (5 bases). The CDR3 consists of 15 residues. V was cut by 4 bases and J by 3 bases, with 13 bases left in between. In germline, CDR1 is KGHSH, CDR2 LQKENI. The CDR3 loop is CASSLRGRDKNIQYF. The CDR3 DNA follows: TGTGCCAGCTCACTACGAGGACGGGACAAAAACATTCAGTACTTC. The whole variable domain, remainder taken from reference TRBV18 and TRBJ2-4, is NAGVMQNPRHLVRRRGQEARLRCSPMKGHSHVYWYRQLPEEGLKFMVYLQKENIIDESGMPKERFSAEFPKEGPSILRIQQVVRGDSAAYFCASSLRGRDKNIQYFGAGTRLSVL.

The chain links TRBV2 to TRBJ2-7; D might be TRBD1 (6 bases). The CDR3 spans 15 residues. The germline gives CDR1 SNHLY, CDR2 FYNNEI. V lost 3 bases and J lost 2, with 14 bases in between. Here the CDR3 reads CASSEVRGSTYEQYF. The CDR3 nucleotides read TGTGCCAGCAGTGAGGTCAGGGGATCAACCTACGAGCAGTACTTC.

The chain joins TRBV5-5 to TRBJ1-1; no clear D. V lost 3 bases, J lost 0 bases, and 12 bases lay in between. Germline CDR1 and CDR2: SGHKS and YYEKEE (reference sequence). This CDR3 contains 15 residues. CDR3 sequence reads: CASSSRRVVNTEAFF. CDR3 coding DNA: TGTGCCAGCAGCTCCCGCCGGGTTGTGAACACTGAAGCTTTCTTT.

V is TRBV28 and J is TRBJ2-3; possibly TRBD2 for D (6 bases). The CDR3 runs 15 residues. Germline V gene data show CDR1 as MDHEN and CDR2 as SYDVKM. The ends were cut back, 1 base at V and 5 bases at J, with 13 bases in the middle. The CDR3, as DNA: TGTGCCAGCAGTTTATCTGGCGGGATGGTAGATACGCAGTATTTT. It yields the protein CASSLSGGMVDTQYF. Using reference TRBV28 and TRBJ2-3 for the parts outside the CDR3, the full variable domain is DVKVTQSSRYLVKRTGEKVFLECVQDMDHENMFWYRQDPGLGLRLIYFSYDVKMKEKGDIPEGYSVSREKKERFSLILESASTNQTSMYLCASSLSGGMVDTQYFGPGTRLTVL.

This rearrangement joins TRBV5-1 to TRBJ2-7; a weak D match, TRBD1 (5 bases). V dropped 3 bases and J dropped 5 bases, with 21 bases sitting between them. This CDR3 has 16 amino acids. Germline V gives CDR1 SGHRS, CDR2 YFSETQ. In DNA, the CDR3 is TGCGCCAGCAGCTCCCGCGTGGACATAGGGATCGACGAGCAGTACTTC. It is translated as CASSSRVDIGIDEQYF.

J is TRBJ2-2 and V is TRBV6-5; D uncertain. With 7 bases removed from V and 0 bases from J, the gap between germline ends came to 0 bases. Germline V gene lookup returns CDR1 MNHEY and CDR2 SVGAGI. The CDR3 loop spans 11 amino acids. CDR3 nucleotides: TGTGCCAGCACGAACACCGGGGAGCTGTTTTTT. Translation gives CASTNTGELFF.

Here the CDR3 reads CASSQGGQGYEQYF. DNA for the CDR3: TGCGCCAGCAGCCAAGGGGGACAGGGTTACGAGCAGTACTTC. The chain joins TRBV4-1 to TRBJ2-7; the match to TRBD1 covers 9 bases. Losses at the gene ends were 1 base for V and 4 bases for J; bases not matched to a gene: 2. The CDR3 is 14 amino acids. Germline-derived CDR1 and CDR2 are MGHRA and YSYEKL.

This chain links TRBV4-3 with TRBJ2-7; D is perhaps TRBD2 (6 bases). V was trimmed by 0 bases and J by 2 bases, leaving 17 bases between them. The CDR3 is 17 residues long. The germline V gene encodes CDR1 LGHNA and CDR2 YSLEER. The CDR3 nucleotides are TGCGCCAGCAGCCAAGATCGGGGGTACGGTACAGCCTACGAGCAGTACTTC. Its translation: CASSQDRGYGTAYEQYF.

The chain uses TRBV5-1 and TRBJ1-6; D might be TRBD1 (6 bases). The CDR3 contains 15 residues. Trimming took 0 bases from V and 7 from J, leaving 11 bases between them. From germline, CDR1 is SGHRS and CDR2 YFSETQ. The CDR3 sequence: CASSLDQGWNSPLHF. Written as DNA, the CDR3 is TGCGCCAGCAGCTTGGATCAGGGGTGGAATTCACCCCTCCACTTT.

The V gene is TRBV28, the J gene TRBJ2-2; 9 nucleotides agree with TRBD2. The V segment lost 5 bases and the J segment 6 bases; nucleotides outside the gene matches: 4. This CDR3 contains 14 residues. The germline V gene has CDR1 MDHEN and CDR2 SYDVKM. The CDR3 loop reads CASSPGLAPGELFF. The CDR3 region has the DNA TGTGCCAGCAGTCCGGGACTAGCACCCGGGGAGCTGTTTTTT.

The V and J genes are TRBV2 and TRBJ1-1, with a possible D match to TRBD1 (6 bases). The length of the CDR3 is 13 residues. V lost 1 base and J lost 5, with 8 bases in between. Germline loops: CDR1 SNHLY, CDR2 FYNNEI. CDR3 residues: CASSEGGGTEAFF. CDR3 sequence (DNA): TGTGCCAGCAGTGAAGGAGGGGGAACTGAAGCTTTCTTT.

V is TRBV9 and J is TRBJ2-1; 8 bases agree with TRBD2. The CDR3 length is 15 residues. Per germline, CDR1 SGDLS and CDR2 YYNGEE. The trim removed 4 bases at V and 3 bases at J, leaving 6 bases unmatched. CDR3 sequence (DNA): TGTGCCAGCAGCACCCGGGGGGGAGGCTACAATGAGCAGTTCTTC. Its protein product is CASSTRGGGYNEQFF.

The gene calls are TRBV15 and TRBJ1-5; unclear D gene. Germline CDR1 LNHNV, CDR2 YYDKDF (reference sequence). Between the trimmed V and J ends, which lost 5 bases and 0 bases, there was a span of 11 bases. The CDR3 loop spans 15 amino acids. The CDR3 sequence: CATSRSDYSNQPQHF. As DNA, the CDR3 is TGTGCCACCAGCCGATCGGATTATAGCAATCAGCCCCAGCATTTT. Variable domain in full (rest from reference TRBV15 and TRBJ1-5): DAMVIQNPRYQVTQFGKPVTLSCSQTLNHNVMYWYQQKSSQAPKLLFHYYDKDFNNEADTPDNFQSRRPNTSFCFLDIRSPGLGDTAMYLCATSRSDYSNQPQHFGDGTRLSIL.

At least ten counts were recorded for this clone. The J gene is TRBJ2-3, the V gene TRBV11-2; 7 bases fit TRBD2. Germline V CDR1 and CDR2: SGHAT, FQNNGV. The CDR3 totals 17 residues. The J segment lost 1 base and the V segment lost 2 bases, leaving 9 bases of the junction unmatched. The CDR3 spells CASSLTPPSGGTDTQYF. DNA of the CDR3: TGTGCCAGCAGCTTAACCCCCCCTAGCGGAGGCACAGATACGCAGTATTTT. Filled out from reference TRBV11-2 and TRBJ2-3, the complete variable domain reads EAGVAQSPRYKIIEKRQSVAFWCNPISGHATLYWYQQILGQGPKLLIQFQNNGVVDDSQLPKDRFSAERLKGVDSTLKIQPAKLEDSAVYLCASSLTPPSGGTDTQYFGPGTRLTVL.

The V and J genes are TRBV19 and TRBJ1-5; D not certain. This CDR3 contains 14 residues. Germline loops: CDR1 LNHDA, CDR2 SQIVND (reference sequence). Trimming stripped 3 bases from V and 6 bases from J, with 12 bases between. This CDR3 reads CASSIQDGSQPQHF. The DNA for the CDR3 is TGTGCCAGTAGTATTCAGGACGGGAGTCAGCCCCAGCATTTT.

The chain uses TRBV28 and TRBJ1-1; D is perhaps TRBD1 (5 bases). Trimming cost V 5 bases and J 4 bases, with 8 bases left between them. CDR3 length equals 12 residues. Germline CDR1 and CDR2: MDHEN and SYDVKM. CDR3 region: CASSRQGTEAFF. DNA of the CDR3: TGTGCCAGCAGTCGGCAGGGCACTGAAGCTTTCTTT.

CDR3 residues: CASSSTGGATDTQYF. The CDR3 DNA follows: TGTGCCAGCAGTTCCACAGGGGGGGCCACAGATACGCAGTATTTT. The chain uses TRBV28 and TRBJ2-3; TRBD1 is a possible D gene (8 bases). CDR3 size: 15 residues. Germline CDR1 is MDHEN and CDR2 is SYDVKM. Trimming cost V 4 bases and J 2 bases, with 13 bases left between them.

The rearrangement links TRBV28 to TRBJ2-1; TRBD2 aligns across 8 bases. V lost 5 bases and J lost 8; bases outside the gene matches: 11. The CDR3 loop spans 15 amino acids. CDR1 MDHEN and CDR2 SYDVKM come from the germline V gene. In DNA form, the CDR3 reads TGTGCCAGCAGTCCACCTAGCGGGTCCAGGGATGAGCAGTTCTTC. It translates to CASSPPSGSRDEQFF.

The gene calls are TRBV11-3 and TRBJ1-4, with 8 bases lining up with TRBD1. Germline CDR1 SGHNT, CDR2 YENEEA. V dropped 1 base and J dropped 6; count of bases not matched to a gene: 7. This CDR3 spans 16 amino acids. The CDR3 nucleotides are TGTGCCAGCAGCTTAGGCGGCAGGGGGCGTTATGAAAAACTGTTTTTT. Translation: CASSLGGRGRYEKLFF.

The chain joins TRBV7-3 to TRBJ1-1, with D hard to call. This CDR3 spans 15 amino acids. Germline V gene data show CDR1 as SGHTA and CDR2 as FQGTGA. Trimming removed 2 bases at V and 0 bases at J, with 10 bases between. The CDR3 is CASSLSAAMNTEAFF. Written as DNA, the CDR3 is TGTGCCAGCAGCTTATCAGCGGCAATGAACACTGAAGCTTTCTTT.

The chain is built from TRBV27 and TRBJ2-7; 11 bases align to TRBD2. The length of the CDR3 is 15 residues. Per the germline V gene, CDR1 is MNHEY and CDR2 is SMNVEV (reference sequence). Losses at the gene ends were 1 base for V and 5 bases for J; bases not matched to a gene: 4. For the CDR3, the DNA is TGTGCCAGCAGTTTATTACTAGCGGGAGTCCACGAGCAGTACTTC. This codes for CASSLLLAGVHEQYF.

V gene TRBV6-5 combines with J gene TRBJ2-1, with unresolved D. The germline V and J ends were trimmed by 7 bases and 13 bases, with 20 bases remaining between them. This CDR3 comprises 13 residues. Germline assignment: CDR1 MNHEY and CDR2 SVGAGI. The CDR3 nucleotides read TGTGCCAGCACTCCCAGTCTCCTGGGCGGACAGTTCTTC. It specifies CASTPSLLGGQFF.

The chain combines TRBV5-8 with TRBJ2-1, with D possibly being TRBD1 (6 bases). Deletions cut 8 bases from V and 8 bases from J, with 17 bases between. Germline CDR1 and CDR2: SGHTS and YDEGEE. The CDR3 is 13 residues long. The CDR3 DNA follows: TGTGCCAGGGATAAGGACAGTTTCCATGAGCAGTTCTTC. This translates into CARDKDSFHEQFF.

Written as DNA, the CDR3 is TGTGCCGTCGGGCAGGGAGGAGATACGCAGTATTTT. Its protein product is CAVGQGGDTQYF. The chain links TRBV27 to TRBJ2-3; tentative D call: TRBD2 (6 bases). V gave up 11 bases and J gave up 5 bases, with 14 bases separating them. Germline-derived CDR1 and CDR2 are MNHEY and SMNVEV (reference sequence). CDR3 size: 12 residues.

The chain uses TRBV19 and TRBJ2-7, with 8 positions matching TRBD1. The germline gives CDR1 LNHDA, CDR2 SQIVND (reference sequence). Unmatched junction bases numbered 3, after V lost 3 bases and J lost 2 bases. The CDR3 runs 14 residues. The CDR3 loop is CASSIGDRTYEQYF. CDR3 nucleotides: TGTGCCAGTAGTATCGGGGACAGGACCTACGAGCAGTACTTC.

The rearrangement joins TRBV14 to TRBJ2-5; TRBD2 matches at 7 bases. With V trimmed by 3 bases and J by 1 base, 5 bases remained unmatched. From germline, CDR1 is SGHDN and CDR2 FVKESK. The CDR3 is made up of 15 amino acids. Here the CDR3 reads CASSQGLLIQETQYF. The CDR3 nucleotides read TGTGCCAGCAGCCAGGGACTACTGATCCAAGAGACCCAGTACTTC.

The CDR3: CASSYGLQPQHF. CDR3 bases: TGTGCCAGCAGCTACGGCCTCCAGCCCCAGCATTTT. The rearrangement joins TRBV7-9 to TRBJ1-5, with no clear D. With 4 bases removed from V and 7 bases from J, the gap between germline ends came to 8 bases. Germline assignment: CDR1 SEHNR and CDR2 FQNEAQ (reference sequence). The CDR3 is 12 residues long.